A single sample gave rise to the 26 T cell receptor beta chains below, sequenced in a study of control samples from healthy donors and cancer patients. The repertoire was sequenced with immunoSEQ multiplex PCR; TCRdb's copy has only in-frame clones and lacks some. The repertoire holds around 82,000 clones, with about 89% as singletons. Material for sequencing was blood. These receptors originate from a middle-aged man in good health.

This clone was seen a single time. The chain joins TRBV7-2 to TRBJ1-2; D ambiguous. The V gene's germline CDR1 is SGHTA and CDR2 FQGNSA. Trimming shortened V by 5 bases and J by 2 bases, and 15 bases separated the two germline ends. The CDR3 consists of 15 residues. The CDR3 is CASSPRIGSNYGYTF. CDR3 nucleotide sequence: TGTGCCAGCAGCCCGCGGATCGGGTCGAACTATGGCTACACCTTC.

J is TRBJ1-4 and V is TRBV5-1; D gene uncertain. Germline CDR1 is SGHRS and CDR2 is YFSETQ. There are 15 residues in the CDR3. The V end lost 0 bases, the J end lost 8 bases, and 14 bases lay between the germline ends. The CDR3 DNA sequence: TGCGCCAGCAGCTTGGCCCCGACCGGGTCGGAAAAACTGTTTTTT. It specifies CASSLAPTGSEKLFF.

The chain recombines TRBV6-5 with TRBJ1-3; TRBD1 agrees at 10 bases. V was clipped by 11 bases and J by 2 bases; unmatched bases: 3. Germline V gene data show CDR1 as MNHEY and CDR2 as SVGAGI. The CDR3 runs to 13 residues. The DNA of the CDR3 is TGTGCCGGGACAGGGGATCCTGGAAACACCATATATTTT. Protein sequence: CAGTGDPGNTIYF.

V usage is TRBV7-2 and J usage is TRBJ2-3; possibly TRBD2 for D (6 bases). Germline assignment: CDR1 SGHTA and CDR2 FQGNSA. The length of the CDR3 is 15 residues. V gave up 5 bases and J gave up 7 bases, with 19 bases separating them. CDR3 sequence reads: CASSPRWAGLYTQYF. CDR3 nucleotide sequence: TGTGCCAGCAGCCCCCGGTGGGCGGGGCTTTATACGCAGTATTTT.

V is TRBV5-1 and J is TRBJ1-2, with D unresolved. Germline CDR1 SGHRS, CDR2 YFSETQ. The CDR3 has 15 amino acids. Deletions cut 3 bases from V and 5 bases from J, with 17 bases between. The CDR3 spells CASSSRGALGYGYTF. The CDR3 bases are TGCGCCAGCAGCTCCCGGGGAGCCCTGGGGTATGGCTACACCTTC. Using reference TRBV5-1 and TRBJ1-2 for the parts outside the CDR3, the full variable domain is KAGVTQTPRYLIKTRGQQVTLSCSPISGHRSVSWYQQTPGQGLQFLFEYFSETQRNKGNFPGRFSGRQFSNSRSEMNVSTLELGDSALYLCASSSRGALGYGYTFGSGTRLTVV.

This rearrangement joins TRBV21-1 to TRBJ2-7. TRBV21-1 is a listed pseudogene. The CDR3 is 14 residues long. The CDR3, as DNA: TGTGCCAGCAGCACGGGCCCGAGCTCCTACGAGCAGTACTTC. This sequence encodes CASSTGPSSYEQYF.

J is TRBJ2-1 and V is TRBV5-5, with TRBD1 as a possible D gene (6 bases). From germline, CDR1 is SGHKS and CDR2 YYEKEE (reference sequence). The ends were cut back, 0 bases at V and 8 bases at J, with 15 bases in the middle. The CDR3 sequence is 15 residues long. The CDR3 bases are TGTGCCAGCAGCTTGGGGGGACACCCTGTTGATGAGCAGTTCTTC. It is translated as CASSLGGHPVDEQFF.

V and J are TRBV5-1 and TRBJ2-7; maybe TRBD2 (5 bases). The V end lost 4 bases, the J end lost 4 bases, and 18 bases lay between the germline ends. The CDR3 runs 15 residues. The germline V gene has CDR1 SGHRS and CDR2 YFSETQ. The CDR3 reads CASSDYGGYSYEQYF. The CDR3 nucleotides read TGCGCCAGCAGCGATTACGGAGGCTACTCTTACGAGCAGTACTTC.

The rearrangement uses TRBV6-6 and TRBJ1-6; 8 nucleotides match TRBD1. Germline CDR1 MNHNY, CDR2 SVGAGI (reference sequence). The CDR3 runs to 13 residues. V was clipped by 6 bases and J by 9 bases; unmatched bases: 4. Written as DNA, the CDR3 is TGTGCCAGCAGGCCGACAGGGGCTTCACCCCTCCACTTT. Translated: CASRPTGASPLHF.

The chain uses TRBV7-2 and TRBJ2-5; 9 bases agree with TRBD2. Germline loops: CDR1 SGHTA, CDR2 FQGNSA. The CDR3 totals 15 residues. J lost 5 bases, V lost 5 bases, and 9 bases had no gene match. The CDR3 region is CASSVSGGQGETQYF. The CDR3 DNA reads as TGTGCCAGCAGCGTTAGCGGGGGCCAGGGGGAGACCCAGTACTTC.

V is TRBV2 and J is TRBJ2-2, with TRBD2 matching over 12 bases. Germline V gene sequence: CDR1 SNHLY, CDR2 FYNNEI. The CDR3 is made up of 17 amino acids. The V and J ends lost 7 bases and 2 bases, in that order; junction bases with no gene match: 8. DNA for the CDR3: TGTGCCAGCAAGAGACTAGCGGGGGCCCCCAACACCGGGGAGCTGTTTTTT. Translation: CASKRLAGAPNTGELFF.

The chain combines TRBV11-2 with TRBJ1-3, with TRBD1 as a possible D gene (5 bases). Germline V gene lookup returns CDR1 SGHAT and CDR2 FQNNGV. This CDR3 is 15 amino acids long. V was clipped by 2 bases and J by 6 bases, with 14 bases between them. DNA of the CDR3: TGTGCCAGCAGCTTACGAGGGACTGACGAAAACACCATATATTTT. As protein: CASSLRGTDENTIYF.

The chain joins TRBV9 to TRBJ2-2, with D hard to call. Deletions cut 3 bases from V and 2 bases from J, with 11 bases between. There are 15 residues in the CDR3. Germline V gene sequence: CDR1 SGDLS, CDR2 YYNGEE. This CDR3 reads CASSARPDNTGELFF. The CDR3 nucleotides are TGTGCCAGCAGCGCCCGACCAGATAACACCGGGGAGCTGTTTTTT.

This clone was seen only a few times. The V call is TRBV24-1, the J call TRBJ1-1; tentative D call: TRBD1 (5 bases). This CDR3 is 13 amino acids long. Looked up from germline, CDR1 is KGHDR and CDR2 is SFDVKD. The V end lost 6 bases, the J end lost 0 bases, and 7 bases lay between the germline ends. The CDR3 protein is CATSNRLNTEAFF. The CDR3 DNA follows: TGTGCCACCAGTAACAGGCTGAACACTGAAGCTTTCTTT.

This clone turned up a few times. The chain has TRBV9 and TRBJ2-3; 10 nucleotides align to TRBD2. Germline assignment: CDR1 SGDLS and CDR2 YYNGEE. V shed 3 bases and J 1 base; nucleotides not matched to a gene: 2. This CDR3 contains 15 residues. The CDR3, as DNA: TGTGCCAGCAGCGCAGGACTAGCGGGCACAGATACGCAGTATTTT. This encodes CASSAGLAGTDTQYF.

The chain joins TRBV19 to TRBJ2-2, with D unclear. Germline loops: CDR1 LNHDA, CDR2 SQIVND (reference sequence). V was pared by 10 bases and J by 4 bases, with 19 bases between. The CDR3 has 15 amino acids. CDR3 in amino acids: CATRRGTVGTGELFF. The CDR3 region has the DNA TGTGCCACCAGGCGAGGAACTGTCGGCACCGGGGAGCTGTTTTTT.

V usage is TRBV4-2 and J usage is TRBJ1-5; weak D call: TRBD1 (5 bases). This CDR3 is built from 15 residues. Germline CDR1 LGHNA, CDR2 YNFKEQ. The germline V and J ends were trimmed by 1 base and 4 bases, with 11 bases remaining between them. The CDR3 loop reads CASSQASEGNQPQHF. The CDR3 nucleotides are TGTGCCAGCAGCCAAGCGTCCGAGGGGAATCAGCCCCAGCATTTT.

The chain joins TRBV7-9 to TRBJ2-2; D is unresolved. Germline lookup yields CDR1 SEHNR and CDR2 FQNEAQ (reference sequence). The length of the CDR3 is 12 residues. V gave up 5 bases and J gave up 6 bases, with 7 bases separating them. CDR3 coding DNA: TGTGCCAGCAGCGACGAAGCCGGGGAGCTGTTTTTT. Translation gives CASSDEAGELFF.

The CDR3 region is CASSYSTVTNEKLFF. For the CDR3, the DNA is TGTGCCAGCAGTTACTCGACAGTAACTAATGAAAAACTGTTTTTT. This rearrangement joins TRBV6-5 to TRBJ1-4; TRBD1 is a possible D gene (5 bases). V gave up 0 bases and J gave up 1 base, with 6 bases separating them. This CDR3 has 15 amino acids. Germline V gene data show CDR1 as MNHEY and CDR2 as SVGAGI.

The table lists this clone with a few counts. The rearrangement uses TRBV19 and TRBJ1-6; TRBD1 aligns across 8 bases. The germline gives CDR1 LNHDA, CDR2 SQIVND (reference sequence). The CDR3 is 13 residues long. V gave up 10 bases and J gave up 6 bases; unmatched junction bases: 5. CDR3 sequence (DNA): TGTGCCACCCGGACAGGGACTAATTCACCCCTCCACTTT. It translates to CATRTGTNSPLHF.

This chain connects TRBV27 to TRBJ1-3; D ambiguous. The CDR3 spans 16 residues. The V end lost 5 bases, the J end lost 2 bases, and 16 bases lay between the germline ends. Germline V gene data show CDR1 as MNHEY and CDR2 as SMNVEV (reference sequence). CDR3 coding DNA: TGTGCCAGCAGTCCCCGCCCTTGGGCGGCTGGAAACACCATATATTTT. It is translated as CASSPRPWAAGNTIYF.

The chain employs TRBV12-3 or TRBV12-4 and TRBJ1-2, with a weak D call TRBD1 (6 bases). V lost 4 bases, J lost 7 bases, and 13 bases lay in between. This CDR3 has 13 amino acids. The CDR3 loop reads CASSSGATGGYTF. The CDR3 nucleotides read TGTGCCAGCAGTTCGGGGGCAACCGGTGGCTACACCTTC.

The rearrangement joins TRBV19 to TRBJ2-1; the D is unclear. The CDR3 covers 16 residues. Germline assignment: CDR1 LNHDA and CDR2 SQIVND (reference sequence). V lost 3 bases and J 1 base, leaving 13 bases between the germline ends. CDR3 nucleotides: TGTGCCAGTAGTATGGGTCCCCTCCTTTCCTACAATGAGCAGTTCTTC. Translating gives CASSMGPLLSYNEQFF. Variable domain in full (rest from reference TRBV19 and TRBJ2-1): DGGITQSPKYLFRKEGQNVTLSCEQNLNHDAMYWYRQDPGQGLRLIYYSQIVNDFQKGDIAEGYSVSREKKESFPLTVTSAQKNPTAFYLCASSMGPLLSYNEQFFGPGTRLTVL.

This clone was counted once. This rearrangement joins TRBV9 to TRBJ1-2, with a tentative D call TRBD1 (5 bases). The CDR3 extends over 11 amino acids. CDR1 is SGDLS, CDR2 YYNGEE, per germline. The V end was cut by 5 bases, the J end by 4 bases, with 6 bases between. Here the CDR3 DNA reads TGTGCCAGCAGGGACACCTATGGCTACACCTTC. It specifies CASRDTYGYTF.

The chain is built from TRBV7-2 and TRBJ2-5, with 7 bases fitting TRBD2. Germline V gives CDR1 SGHTA, CDR2 FQGNSA. This CDR3 has 16 residues. Trimming took 1 base from V and 5 from J; bases not matched to a gene: 10. The CDR3 DNA reads as TGTGCCAGCAGCTTAGTACGTTTCGGACTAGTGGAGACCCAGTACTTC. It yields the protein CASSLVRFGLVETQYF.

There are a few counts of this clone. The J gene is TRBJ1-5, the V gene TRBV13, with no clear D. The germline gives CDR1 PRHDT, CDR2 FYEKMQ (reference sequence). Trimming took off 6 bases at V and 0 bases at J, with 9 bases between the two ends. The length of the CDR3 is 14 residues. This CDR3 is CASSQGYSNQPQHF. In nucleotides, the CDR3 is TGTGCCAGCAGTCAAGGTTATAGCAATCAGCCCCAGCATTTT.